The following is a T cell receptor (beta chain) sequence with its context. Its antigen is not identified. The CDR3 runs 11 residues. CDR1 and CDR2 (germline): SEHNR, FQNEAQ (reference sequence). The ends were cut back, 5 bases at V and 4 bases at J, with 6 bases in the middle. These data come from a study of T cells after yellow fever vaccination. Study-level points and caveats: Most primary-vaccination clones reappeared after the booster (about 97% CD4, 85% to 90% CD8).

TCRdb recomputed calls from the 5' RACE reads with MiXCR, one row per CDR3 protein. The repertoire includes 150,000 to 200,000 distinct CDR3 sequences, approximately 9.9% of them detected once, and under 40% sits in the top ten. The J gene is TRBJ2-7, the V gene TRBV7-9; D is unresolved. The material was CD8+ T cells sorted from PBMCs, obtained 45 days after the yellow fever booster vaccination. The TCR was taken from a man between 18 and 35 years old who received the YFV17D yellow fever vaccine. CDR3: CASSPEYEQYF. The DNA for the CDR3 is TGTGCCAGCAGCCCAGAGTACGAGCAGTACTTC.